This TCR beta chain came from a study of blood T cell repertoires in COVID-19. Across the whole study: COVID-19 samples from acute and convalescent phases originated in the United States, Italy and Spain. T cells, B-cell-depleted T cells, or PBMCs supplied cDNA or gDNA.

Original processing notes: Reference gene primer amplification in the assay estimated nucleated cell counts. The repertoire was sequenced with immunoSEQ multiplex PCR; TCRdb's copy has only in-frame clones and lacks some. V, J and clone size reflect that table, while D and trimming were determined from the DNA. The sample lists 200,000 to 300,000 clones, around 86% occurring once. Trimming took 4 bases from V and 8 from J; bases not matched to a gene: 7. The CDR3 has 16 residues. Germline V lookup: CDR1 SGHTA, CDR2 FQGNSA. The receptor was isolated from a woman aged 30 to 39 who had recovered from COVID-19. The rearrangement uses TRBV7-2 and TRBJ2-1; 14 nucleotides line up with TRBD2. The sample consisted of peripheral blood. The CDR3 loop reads CASSSRLAGGPYEQFF. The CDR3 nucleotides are TGTGCCAGCAGCTCACGACTAGCGGGGGGGCCTTATGAGCAGTTCTTC.